Given below is one T cell receptor beta chain in context. Use of 60 Vbeta and 13 Jbeta primers characterized the PCR. Sequencing used immunoSEQ multiplex PCR; TCRdb keeps in-frame clones, though not all of them. The sample has around 150,000 clones, 66% seen once. These data originate in a study of cytomegalovirus exposure and HLA in healthy donors. In the study overall: Genetic ancestry analysis placed approximately 78% of the 300 to 500 donors that were genotyped in the Caucasian-associated cluster.

The receptor's source is a human donor in good health. The sample comprised PBMCs.

CDR3 sequence (DNA): TGTGCCAGCAGTTTAGGGGCCACAGATACGCAGTATTTT. Protein product: CASSLGATDTQYF. V usage is TRBV28 and J usage is TRBJ2-3, with D possibly matching TRBD1 (5 bases). This CDR3 is built from 13 residues. Germline CDR1 reads MDHEN; CDR2 reads SYDVKM. V lost 2 bases and J 2 bases, leaving 5 bases between the germline ends.